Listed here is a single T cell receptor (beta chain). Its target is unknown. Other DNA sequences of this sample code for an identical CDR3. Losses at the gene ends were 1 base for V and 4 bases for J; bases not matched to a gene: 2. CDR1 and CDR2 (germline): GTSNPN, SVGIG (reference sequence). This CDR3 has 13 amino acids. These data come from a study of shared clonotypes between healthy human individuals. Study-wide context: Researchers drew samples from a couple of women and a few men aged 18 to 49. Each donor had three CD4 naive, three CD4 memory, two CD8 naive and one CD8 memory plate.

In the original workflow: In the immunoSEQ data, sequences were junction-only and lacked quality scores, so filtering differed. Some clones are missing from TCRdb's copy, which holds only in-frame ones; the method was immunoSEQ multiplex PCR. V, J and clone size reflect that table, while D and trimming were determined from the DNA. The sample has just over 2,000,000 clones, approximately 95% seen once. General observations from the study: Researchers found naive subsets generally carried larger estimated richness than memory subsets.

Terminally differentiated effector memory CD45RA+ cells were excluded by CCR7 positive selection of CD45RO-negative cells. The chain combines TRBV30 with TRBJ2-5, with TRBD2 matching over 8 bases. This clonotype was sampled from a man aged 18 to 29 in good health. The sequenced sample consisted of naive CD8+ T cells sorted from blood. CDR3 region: CAWSGLAGETQYF. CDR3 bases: TGTGCCTGGAGTGGGCTAGCGGGAGAGACCCAGTACTTC.